This T cell receptor beta chain is from a study of cytomegalovirus exposure and HLA in healthy donors. Study findings and constraints: A previous analysis found most TCR beta V segments productive roughly 90% or roughly 30% of the time.

V lost 2 bases to trimming and J lost 2 bases, with 10 bases between them. The CDR3 runs to 14 residues. Germline V gives CDR1 MDHEN, CDR2 SYDVKM. The PCR was carried out with 60 Vbeta primers and 13 Jbeta primers. Only in-frame clones appear in the TCRdb table, and some are missing; sequencing was by immunoSEQ multiplex PCR. The sample records more than 150,000 clones, roughly 79% being singletons. This clone was counted a few times. Its antigen remains unknown. The gene calls are TRBV28 and TRBJ2-7; tentative D call: TRBD2 (5 bases). Sequencing input: PBMCs. The sequence was obtained from a man aged 35 to 55 in good health and CMV-seronegative. CDR3 sequence: CASSLGREPYEQYF. DNA for the CDR3: TGTGCCAGCAGTTTAGGTAGGGAGCCCTACGAGCAGTACTTC. Complete variable domain (other parts from reference TRBV28 and TRBJ2-7): DVKVTQSSRYLVKRTGEKVFLECVQDMDHENMFWYRQDPGLGLRLIYFSYDVKMKEKGDIPEGYSVSREKKERFSLILESASTNQTSMYLCASSLGREPYEQYFGPGTRLTVT.